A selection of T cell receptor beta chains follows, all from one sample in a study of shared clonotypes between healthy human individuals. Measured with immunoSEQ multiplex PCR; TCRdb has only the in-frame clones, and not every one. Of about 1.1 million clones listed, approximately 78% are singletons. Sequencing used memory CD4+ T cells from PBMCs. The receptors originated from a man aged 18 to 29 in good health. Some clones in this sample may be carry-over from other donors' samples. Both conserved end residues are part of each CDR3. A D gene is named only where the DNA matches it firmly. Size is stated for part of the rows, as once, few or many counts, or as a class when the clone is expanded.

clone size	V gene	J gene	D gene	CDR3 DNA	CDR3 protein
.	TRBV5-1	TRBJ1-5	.	TGCGCCAGCAGCTTGTTAGGGGGGGCGCAGCCCCAGCATTTT	CASSLLGGAQPQHF
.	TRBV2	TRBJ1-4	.	TGTGCCAGCAGTCTGGATACAACTAATGAAAAACTGTTTTTT	CASSLDTTNEKLFF
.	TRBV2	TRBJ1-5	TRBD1	TGTGCCAGCGGAGGTGGACAGGGGCTATTAGGGCCCCAGCATTTT	CASGGGQGLLGPQHF
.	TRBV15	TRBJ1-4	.	TGTGCCACCAGCAGAGAATATGAAAAACTGTTTTTT	CATSREYEKLFF
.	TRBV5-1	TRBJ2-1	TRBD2	TGCGCCAGCAGCCCGGTGGTAGCGGGAGCCCATGAGCAGTTCTTC	CASSPVVAGAHEQFF
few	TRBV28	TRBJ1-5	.	TGTGCCAGCAGTTTTGGAGGGGATAGCAATCAGCCCCAGCATTTT	CASSFGGDSNQPQHF
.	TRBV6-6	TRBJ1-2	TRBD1	TGTGCCAGCAGGACAGGGGCCGGGGGCTACACCTTC	CASRTGAGGYTF
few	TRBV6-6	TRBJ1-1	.	TGTGCCAGCAGGGACACGGGAGGCACTGAAGCTTTCTTT	CASRDTGGTEAFF
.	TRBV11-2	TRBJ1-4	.	TGTGCCAGCAGCTTCGCCCGAAGACAGCCACTGTTTTTT	CASSFARRQPLFF
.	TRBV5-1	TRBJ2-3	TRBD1	TGCGCCAGCAGCTTCTTCGGACAGGGCGGGACAGATACGCAGTATTTT	CASSFFGQGGTDTQYF
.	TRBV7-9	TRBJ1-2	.	TGTGCCAGCAGCCCCCCGGAAGGGGCCTATGGCTACGCCTTC	CASSPPEGAYGYAF
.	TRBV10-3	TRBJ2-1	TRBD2	TGTGCCATCAGTGAAGGCGGGAGTGACAATGAGCAGTTCTTC	CAISEGGSDNEQFF
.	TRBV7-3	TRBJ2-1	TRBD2	TGTGCCAGCAGCCCCCGTAGCGGGCTGGAATACAATGAGCAGTTCTTC	CASSPRSGLEYNEQFF
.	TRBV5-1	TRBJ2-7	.	TGCGCCAGCAGCTTGGACGGGAGTGCAACCTACGAGCAGTACTTC	CASSLDGSATYEQYF
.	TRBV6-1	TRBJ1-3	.	TGTGCCAGCAGTGTGGGCCCGAGCTCTGGAAACACCATATATTTT	CASSVGPSSGNTIYF
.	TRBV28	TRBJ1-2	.	TGTGCCAGCAGCCCCAATCTGGGCTCTGGCTACACCTTC	CASSPNLGSGYTF
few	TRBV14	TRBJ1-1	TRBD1	TGTGCCAGCAGCCAAGAAGGGGGCAGGGGAGTTCCCGCTTTCTTT	CASSQEGGRGVPAFF
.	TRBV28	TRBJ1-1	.	TGTGCCAGCAGCGTCGCAAGTGGACCGCTGAACACTGAAGCTTTCTTT	CASSVASGPLNTEAFF
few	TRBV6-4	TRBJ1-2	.	TGTGCCAGCAGTGATACAGGGCGATATGGCTACACCTTC	CASSDTGRYGYTF
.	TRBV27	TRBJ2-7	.	TGTGCCAGCAATCCTTACAGGAGTTCCTACGAGCAGTACTTC	CASNPYRSSYEQYF
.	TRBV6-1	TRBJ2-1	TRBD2	TGTGCCAGCAGCTATCGGCTAGCGGGCAACAATGAGCAGTTCTTC	CASSYRLAGNNEQFF